This T cell receptor (beta chain) appears in the sequencing data of a study of CD8 T cells in Susac syndrome. Sequencing of TCR beta was performed on blood CD8+ T cells and on blood CD4+ T cells. It was healthy donors who served as the controls, matched for age and sex. TEMRA cells were FACS-enriched, with CD8+ and CD4+ T cells isolated negatively. CDR1 SQVTM and CDR2 ANQGSEA come from the germline V gene. The junction had 8 bases not matched to a gene; V was cut back by 2 bases and J by 12 bases. The CDR3 extends over 12 amino acids. A quantity of roughly 0.5 to 1 ug RNA underwent reverse transcription using random hexamers. An immunoSEQ multiplex PCR amplified TCR beta CDR3 over 54 Vbeta and 13 Jbeta. TCRdb re-analysed the immunoSEQ multiplex PCR reads in MiXCR, keeping a single row per CDR3 protein. Seen here are around 200,000 distinct CDR3 sequences, 90% to 95% observed once, and the top ten hold 0.1%.

The source is a human donor in good health. The chain uses TRBV29-1 and TRBJ1-1; 8 bases align to TRBD1. The sequenced sample consisted of CD4+ T cells from PBMCs. The CDR3 protein is CSVELYRGGSFF. CDR3 in DNA: TGCAGCGTTGAACTATACAGGGGGGGGTCTTTCTTT.